Listed below are T cell receptor beta chains from one sample, sequenced in a study of T cells in Graves' hyperthyroidism and ophthalmopathy. One entry per CDR3 protein results from TCRdb running MiXCR on the multiplex PCR reads. This table has roughly 800,000 distinct CDR3 sequences, 38% appearing once. The sequenced sample consisted of blood. The receptors were gathered from a young man with Graves' hyperthyroidism. Both conserved end residues are part of each CDR3. Clone size is stated in some rows and not others, as once, few, many or a class when expanded.

v_call clone_size cdr3_length cdr3_aa
TRBV10-3 many 14 CAISEVRVGETQYF
TRBV15 - 18 CATSSLGRASSYNSPLHF
TRBV7-9 - 13 CASSATGINEQYF
TRBV15 - 15 CATSVDGRANTEAFF
TRBV5-8 - 13 CASSRRESDTQYF
TRBV19 - 18 CASRPQQGPLYSNQPQHF
TRBV5-1 - 15 CASSSTSGTGYEQYF
TRBV5-6 - 12 CACTDLSTEAFF
TRBV4-3 once 15 CASSQSRTGAAEAFF
TRBV20-1 many 14 CSAGIWGSNQPQHF
TRBV6-5 few 14 CASWRRGGTYEQYF
TRBV2 - 14 CASRLQGLTGELFF
TRBV12-3/TRBV12-4 few 12 CASSRGYKPQHF
TRBV7-8 few 16 CASSQDRPPESYEQYF
TRBV7-9 many 15 CASSTDRDVAYEQYF
TRBV7-9 few 13 CASRREGLYEQYF
TRBV20-1 - 15 CSARDMEGGKETQYF
TRBV20-1 - 13 CSVGTGQGNTIYF
TRBV6-4 - 17 CASSDRVTGLSTDTQYF
TRBV7-9 - 14 CASSLVGVRQTQYF
TRBV5-1 - 15 CASSWQGSGANVLTF
TRBV6-1 few 13 CASGGLRNTEAFF
TRBV6-4 - 15 CASSREGGSNQPQHF
TRBV2 - 15 CASNDIGLRDEKLFF
TRBV2 many 15 CASSVGQAPGYGYTF
TRBV7-9 - 15 CASSLGSGGGQPQHF
TRBV10-2 - 16 CASSSSSLQGNSPLHF
TRBV7-8 many 14 CASSLARSHTEAFF
TRBV6-1 - 14 CASSRTGYQETQYF
TRBV29-1 - 12 CSVEGGPVEQFF
TRBV6-6 few 14 CASSFTGGDMPQHF
TRBV7-3 few 13 CASSPTRAGEQYF
TRBV12-3/TRBV12-4 few 13 CASRYGPTGELFF
TRBV11-2 once 15 CASSASGDPFYEQYF
TRBV5-6 - 14 CASSFEDRLYEQYF
TRBV29-1 many 13 CSVVGTEANTIYF
TRBV20-1 once 16 CSAHEENGTGPYEQYF
TRBV7-9 many 15 CASSELAGGSYEQYF
TRBV7-2 few 12 CASSPLSHEQYF
TRBV5-1 - 16 CASSFPLAGGNYEQYF
TRBV9 many 14 CASSAFHGSTEAFF
TRBV12-3/TRBV12-4 - 16 CASSLLAGENTGELFF
TRBV7-8 many 16 CASSLGQAINTGELFF
TRBV29-1 - 13 CSVEGQGYHEQYF
TRBV19 - 11 CASSIFNEQYF
TRBV7-8 many 13 CASSLGREYEAFF
TRBV6-1 - 16 CASSESGVLHTGELFF
TRBV7-2 few 15 CASSPRASANYGYTF
TRBV9 once 12 CASSHATDEQYF
TRBV10-3 - 12 CAIRDSRSPLHF
TRBV20-1 many 13 CSASGQANTEAFF
TRBV24-1 - 14 CASSWPSGKETQYF
TRBV20-1 - 13 CSATGGFLYEQYF